This TCR beta chain originates from a study of blood T cell repertoires in COVID-19. The CDR3 runs to 18 residues. Clones were read by immunoSEQ multiplex PCR, and TCRdb kept only the in-frame ones, dropping some. The sample includes roughly 140,000 clones, around 76% of them seen just once. The genes are TRBV1 and TRBJ2-2; whether TRBD2, the table's D call, matches the DNA was not checked. TRBV1 is a pseudogene locus. This TCR came from a man aged 55 to 70 with acute or convalescent COVID-19. The source material was peripheral blood. The DNA of the CDR3 is TGCACCAGCAGCCAAGGTACTAGCTTCCTGCGGCCGACCCGGGAGCTGTTTTTT. This codes for CTSSQGTSFLRPTRELFF.